The 20 T cell receptor beta chains below come from one sample, sequenced in a study of blood T cell repertoires in COVID-19. Method: immunoSEQ multiplex PCR; TCRdb's copy keeps in-frame clones and lacks some. The data contain about 170,000 clones, approximately 79% of them singletons. Sequencing was performed on PBMCs or T cells enriched from blood (not recorded which). These receptors came from a woman in her seventies in a cohort exposed to, infected with or recovered from COVID-19 (not recorded which).

The chain couples TRBV9 to TRBJ2-5, with no clear D. The CDR3 extends over 17 amino acids. The V and J ends lost 0 bases and 0 bases respectively, with 15 bases between them. In germline, CDR1 is SGDLS, CDR2 YYNGEE. The CDR3 sequence is CASSVGQHASYQETQYF. CDR3 DNA sequence: TGTGCCAGCAGCGTAGGCCAACATGCATCCTACCAAGAGACCCAGTACTTC.

The rearrangement uses TRBV4-2 and TRBJ2-1; D possibly corresponds to TRBD2 (5 bases). This CDR3 region has 17 residues. Trimming took off 1 base at V and 0 bases at J, with 13 bases between the two ends. Germline V CDR1 and CDR2: LGHNA, YNFKEQ. CDR3 nucleotide sequence: TGTGCCAGCAGCCAAGGATCCGAAGCGGCCTCCTACAATGAGCAGTTCTTC. As protein: CASSQGSEAASYNEQFF.

The genes are TRBV28 and TRBJ1-4; TRBD1 agrees at 8 bases. Germline values: CDR1 MDHEN, CDR2 SYDVKM. The length of the CDR3 is 14 residues. Trimming took 6 bases from V and 6 from J; bases not matched to a gene: 6. As DNA, the CDR3 is TGTGCCAGCAGCACGGGACAGGAGTATGAAAAACTGTTTTTT. It codes for CASSTGQEYEKLFF. The variable domain in full, with the rest retrieved from reference TRBV28 and TRBJ1-4, is DVKVTQSSRYLVKRTGEKVFLECVQDMDHENMFWYRQDPGLGLRLIYFSYDVKMKEKGDIPEGYSVSREKKERFSLILESASTNQTSMYLCASSTGQEYEKLFFGSGTQLSVL.

CDR3 nucleotides: TGTGCCAGCAGCCAACCACTAGCGGCCGGGGAGCTGTTTTTT. Amino acids: CASSQPLAAGELFF. The genes are TRBV7-2 and TRBJ2-2; 8 bases match TRBD2. With 5 bases clipped from V and 6 bases from J, the junction kept 5 bases outside the gene matches. This CDR3 is built from 14 residues. The germline CDR1 and CDR2 sequences are SGHTA and FQGNSA.

This clone was detected only a few times. This rearrangement joins TRBV28 to TRBJ1-5, with a tentative D call TRBD1 (5 bases). The CDR3 totals 14 residues. The germline V and J ends were trimmed by 3 bases and 4 bases, with 10 bases remaining between them. Per germline, CDR1 MDHEN and CDR2 SYDVKM. The CDR3 DNA reads as TGTGCCAGCAGTTTCGCCAGGGATAATCAGCCCCAGCATTTT. This gives the protein CASSFARDNQPQHF.

The J gene is TRBJ1-6, the V gene TRBV28, with 7 positions matching TRBD1. J gave up 4 bases and V 9 bases, and 3 bases lay outside the gene matches. CDR3 length equals 13 residues. Germline CDR1 MDHEN, CDR2 SYDVKM. As DNA, the CDR3 is TGTGCCAGTTCGGGACAGTATAATTCACCCCTCCACTTT. The encoded protein is CASSGQYNSPLHF. Based on the CDR3 plus reference TRBV28 and TRBJ1-6, the full variable domain is DVKVTQSSRYLVKRTGEKVFLECVQDMDHENMFWYRQDPGLGLRLIYFSYDVKMKEKGDIPEGYSVSREKKERFSLILESASTNQTSMYLCASSGQYNSPLHFGNGTRLTVT.

This clone was observed a handful of times. The gene calls are TRBV5-5 and TRBJ1-1; D is ambiguous. Trimming took off 4 bases at V and 7 bases at J, with 5 bases between the two ends. Germline CDR1 SGHKS, CDR2 YYEKEE (reference sequence). The CDR3 totals 10 residues. The CDR3 nucleotides read TGTGCCAGCAGCCCGGGTGAAGCTTTCTTT. It codes for CASSPGEAFF.

The chain has TRBV29-1 and TRBJ1-6; 9 bases are a match to TRBD1. Trimming took 5 bases from V and 8 from J; bases not matched to a gene: 4. The germline V gene encodes CDR1 SQVTM and CDR2 ANQGSEA. The CDR3 runs 13 residues. DNA of the CDR3: TGCAGCGTTATGGACAGGGGTGATTCACCCCTCCACTTT. Protein: CSVMDRGDSPLHF.

This chain uses TRBV3-1 (or the pseudogene TRBV3-2) with TRBJ2-7; D gene unclear. The CDR3 is 12 amino acids. Trimming removed 2 bases from V and 0 bases from J, with 2 bases in between. The germline CDR1 and CDR2 sequences are LGHDT and YNNKEL (reference sequence). CDR3 region: CASSQLSYEQYF. CDR3 bases: TGTGCCAGCAGCCAACTCTCCTACGAGCAGTACTTC.

This sequence joins TRBV19 and TRBJ1-4; 10 bases align to TRBD1. The CDR3 has 15 residues. V trimming: 7 bases; J trimming: 8 bases; junction bases outside the gene matches: 10. Germline assignment: CDR1 LNHDA and CDR2 SQIVND (reference sequence). Here the CDR3 DNA reads TGTGCCAGTAACGACAGGGGGCGATGGGGAGAAAAACTGTTTTTT. Protein sequence: CASNDRGRWGEKLFF.

The CDR3 loop reads CATSRDRGRNTEAFF. DNA of the CDR3: TGTGCCACCAGCAGAGATAGGGGCCGGAACACTGAAGCTTTCTTT. This chain links TRBV15 with TRBJ1-1; TRBD1 might be the D (5 bases). The CDR3 consists of 15 residues. V was pared by 0 bases and J by 1 base, with 9 bases between. CDR1 LNHNV and CDR2 YYDKDF come from the germline V gene (reference sequence).

V is TRBV11-2 and J is TRBJ2-2; 12 positions match TRBD2. The germline V gene encodes CDR1 SGHAT and CDR2 FQNNGV. V gave up 5 bases and J gave up 6 bases; unmatched junction bases: 4. The CDR3 runs 15 residues. Here the CDR3 reads CASSMTSGSAGELFF. CDR3 sequence (DNA): TGTGCCAGCAGCATGACTAGCGGGAGCGCCGGGGAGCTGTTTTTT.

The rearrangement joins TRBV5-1 to TRBJ1-2; 7 nucleotides align to TRBD1. The CDR3 is 14 amino acids. From germline, CDR1 is SGHRS and CDR2 YFSETQ. V trimming: 7 bases; J trimming: 0 bases; junction bases outside the gene matches: 6. The CDR3 sequence: CASGRDSANYGYTF. The CDR3 nucleotides read TGCGCCAGCGGACGGGACAGCGCTAACTATGGCTACACCTTC.

This clone was counted only a few times. J is TRBJ2-6 and V is TRBV3-1 (or the pseudogene TRBV3-2); D is unclear. Germline lookup yields CDR1 LGHDT and CDR2 YNNKEL (reference sequence). This CDR3 region has 16 residues. V was pared by 0 bases and J by 1 base, with 7 bases between. The CDR3 loop reads CASSQDRGSGANVLTF. CDR3 DNA: TGTGCCAGCAGCCAAGATCGAGGTTCTGGGGCCAACGTCCTGACTTTC.

This clone was detected once. This sequence joins TRBV21-1 and TRBJ1-1; whether TRBD1, the table's D call, matches the DNA was not checked. TRBV21-1 is termed a pseudogene. CDR3 length: 13 amino acids. The CDR3 coding sequence is TGTGCCAACGAAGGGGGCAAGTGGACTGAAGCTTTCTTT. It is translated as CANEGGKWTEAFF.

The CDR3 DNA reads as TGTGCCAGCAGTCAAAGGGGACCCCAGCATTTT. This codes for CASSQRGPQHF. This chain links TRBV28 with TRBJ1-5; D might be TRBD1 (5 bases). V shed 5 bases and J shed 10 bases, with 9 bases lying between them. CDR1 MDHEN and CDR2 SYDVKM come from the germline V gene. The CDR3 is made up of 11 amino acids.

This clone was recorded a few times. The CDR3 DNA reads TGTGCCAGCAGTTTATTATTAGCGTCCACCGGGGAGCTGTTTTTT. It encodes CASSLLLASTGELFF. The chain combines TRBV27 with TRBJ2-2; possibly TRBD2 for D (5 bases). The germline CDR1 and CDR2 sequences are MNHEY and SMNVEV (reference sequence). CDR3 length: 15 amino acids. Trimming pared 1 base from V and 4 bases from J, leaving 10 bases between.

J is TRBJ2-1 and V is TRBV2; 7 bases match TRBD2. The CDR3 length is 12 residues. Per the germline V gene, CDR1 is SNHLY and CDR2 is FYNNEI. After removal of 4 bases from V and 11 bases from J, the junction contained 5 bases not matched to a gene. The CDR3 reads CASSGSSGKQFF. CDR3 DNA: TGTGCCAGCAGTGGTTCTAGCGGCAAGCAGTTCTTC.

This clone was counted a single time. The chain employs TRBV19 and TRBJ2-2, with D tentatively TRBD2 (5 bases). CDR1 and CDR2 from the germline V gene are LNHDA and SQIVND (reference sequence). The ends were cut back, 7 bases at V and 6 bases at J, with 15 bases in the middle. This CDR3 is 14 amino acids long. This CDR3 reads CASKRTLGAGELFF. CDR3 bases: TGTGCCAGTAAAAGGACCCTCGGGGCCGGGGAGCTGTTTTTT.

Notes on this clone: Compared with germline, one end of the junction differs, possibly owing to a read error. The chain is built from TRBV6-1 and TRBJ2-1, with 8 bases that match TRBD2. The CDR3 length is 14 residues. Germline CDR1 and CDR2: MNHNS and SASEGT. The CDR3 nucleotides are TGTGCAAGCACTGAAACGGGAGGGTACAATGAGCAGTTCTTC. Translated, it gives CASTETGGYNEQFF.